One and the same sample provided the 8 T cell receptor beta chains below, sequenced in a study of T cells after yellow fever vaccination. TCRdb passed the 5' RACE reads through MiXCR, listing each CDR3 protein once. The table has 200,000 to 300,000 distinct CDR3 sequences, about 3.9% seen once. The sample in question was PBMCs, obtained 15 days after the yellow fever booster vaccination. The origin of the receptors is a man aged 18 to 30 who received the YFV17D yellow fever vaccine.

The sample holds many counts of this clonotype. This sequence joins TRBV10-3 and TRBJ1-1, with D possibly TRBD1 on 6 matching bases. V was clipped by 6 bases and J by 4 bases, with 9 bases between them. CDR3 length: 12 residues. The V gene's germline CDR1 is ENHRY and CDR2 SYGVKD. CDR3 sequence (DNA): TGTGCCATCAGGCGAGGGGGCACTGAAGCTTTCTTT. It translates to CAIRRGGTEAFF.

This clonotype was detected ten times or more. The CDR3 is CASSRGDPREVETQYF. In DNA, the CDR3 is TGTGCCAGCAGCCGAGGGGACCCGCGGGAAGTAGAGACCCAGTACTTC. The chain uses TRBV4-2 and TRBJ2-5, with a weak D call TRBD2 (6 bases). CDR1 LGHNA and CDR2 YNFKEQ come from the germline V gene. The CDR3 is made up of 16 amino acids. V shed 4 bases and J shed 4 bases, with 19 bases lying between them.

This clonotype showed up many times. The chain has TRBV2 and TRBJ2-1; TRBD1 matches at 11 bases. Germline assignment: CDR1 SNHLY and CDR2 FYNNEI. V lost 6 bases to trimming and J lost 9 bases; unmatched junction nucleotides: 10. The CDR3 runs to 15 residues. The DNA of the CDR3 is TGTGCCAGCAGGTCACCGGGACAGGGGGTACGTGAGCAGTTCTTC. Translating gives CASRSPGQGVREQFF.

There are many counts of this clonotype. The V call is TRBV11-2, the J call TRBJ1-2, with 7 nucleotides matching TRBD1. V gave up 5 bases and J gave up 6 bases; unmatched junction bases: 9. The CDR3 is 14 residues long. CDR1 SGHAT and CDR2 FQNNGV come from the germline V gene. The CDR3 DNA reads as TGTGCCAGCAGCATGGACAGGCCCTACGATGGCTACACCTTC. It is translated as CASSMDRPYDGYTF. Full variable domain (remainder filled in from reference TRBV11-2 and TRBJ1-2): EAGVAQSPRYKIIEKRQSVAFWCNPISGHATLYWYQQILGQGPKLLIQFQNNGVVDDSQLPKDRFSAERLKGVDSTLKIQPAKLEDSAVYLCASSMDRPYDGYTFGSGTRLTVV.

This clonotype was observed many times. This chain links TRBV20-1 with TRBJ2-1, with D perhaps TRBD1 or TRBD2 (5 bases each). CDR1 DFQATT and CDR2 SNEGSKA come from the germline V gene (reference sequence). The ends were cut back, 2 bases at V and 5 bases at J, with 10 bases in the middle. The length of the CDR3 is 13 residues. CDR3 bases: TGCAGTGCTAGACCCGGGGCTCACAATGAGCAGTTCTTC. Translation: CSARPGAHNEQFF.

The sample holds many counts of this clonotype. The genes are TRBV28 and TRBJ2-7; TRBD1 matches 8 bases. V trimming: 8 bases; J trimming: 0 bases; junction bases outside the gene matches: 3. The CDR3 loop spans 13 amino acids. The germline V gene has CDR1 MDHEN and CDR2 SYDVKM. CDR3 protein: CASWDRHSYEQYV. The CDR3 DNA sequence: TGTGCCAGCTGGGACAGGCACTCCTACGAGCAGTACGTC.

This clonotype appeared many times. The gene calls are TRBV4-2 and TRBJ1-2; D is uncertain. Germline V gene sequence: CDR1 LGHNA, CDR2 YNFKEQ. The CDR3 totals 13 residues. V dropped 2 bases and J dropped 1 base, with 5 bases sitting between them. CDR3 in amino acids: CASSQNGNYGYTF. CDR3 sequence (DNA): TGTGCCAGCAGCCAAAACGGTAACTATGGCTACACCTTC.

This clonotype was found many times. The chain has TRBV5-6 and TRBJ2-1; 9 bases map to TRBD1. CDR1 and CDR2 from the germline V gene are SGHDT and YYEEEE. The CDR3 totals 16 residues. Unmatched junction bases numbered 15, after V lost 4 bases and J lost 10 bases. CDR3 sequence (DNA): TGTGCCAGCAGCCCGGGACCGGGACAGGGACAAGTGGAGCAGTTCTTC. It is translated as CASSPGPGQGQVEQFF.